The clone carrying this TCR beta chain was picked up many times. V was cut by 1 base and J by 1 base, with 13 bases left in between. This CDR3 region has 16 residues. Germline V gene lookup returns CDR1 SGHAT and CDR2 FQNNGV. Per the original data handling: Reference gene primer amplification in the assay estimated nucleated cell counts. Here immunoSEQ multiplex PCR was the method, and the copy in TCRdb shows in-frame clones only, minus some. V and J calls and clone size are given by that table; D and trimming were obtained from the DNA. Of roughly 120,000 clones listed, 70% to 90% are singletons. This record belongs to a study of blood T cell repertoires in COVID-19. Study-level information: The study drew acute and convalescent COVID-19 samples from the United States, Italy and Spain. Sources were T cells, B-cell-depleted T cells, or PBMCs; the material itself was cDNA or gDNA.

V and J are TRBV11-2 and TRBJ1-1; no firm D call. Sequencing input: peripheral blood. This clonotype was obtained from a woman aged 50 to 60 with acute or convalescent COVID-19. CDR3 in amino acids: CASSLVRLFRNTEAFF. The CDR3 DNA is TGTGCCAGCAGCTTAGTTAGACTATTTAGGAACACTGAAGCTTTCTTT. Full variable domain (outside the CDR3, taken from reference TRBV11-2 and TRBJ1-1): EAGVAQSPRYKIIEKRQSVAFWCNPISGHATLYWYQQILGQGPKLLIQFQNNGVVDDSQLPKDRFSAERLKGVDSTLKIQPAKLEDSAVYLCASSLVRLFRNTEAFFGQGTRLTVV.